The rows below give T cell receptor beta chains drawn from one sample of a study of T cell responses to AZD1222 COVID-19 vaccine. TCRdb's copy holds only in-frame clones and misses some; the assay was immunoSEQ multiplex PCR. Altogether approximately 110,000 clones are present, about nine tenths being singletons, with the ten largest covering 4% to 5.5%. The input for sequencing was peripheral blood, taken on day 0 of AZD1222 vaccination. These receptors came from an adult in good health. Each CDR3 is given with its conserved first and last residue. A D gene is named only where the DNA matches it firmly. Rows may omit the clone size; those that give it use once, few, many or a size class.

NA	TRBV7-3	TRBJ2-1	NA	TGTGCCAGCAGCCTAGGACCCTCTAGAGAGCAGTTCTTC	CASSLGPSREQFF
NA	TRBV19	TRBJ2-5	TRBD1	TGTGCCAGTAGTTCGGGACAGGGAATAGGGGAGACCCAGTACTTC	CASSSGQGIGETQYF
NA	TRBV6-5	TRBJ1-1	NA	TGTGCCAGCAGTTACTCCAGGGGTCCCTCGGGGACTGAAGCTTTCTTT	CASSYSRGPSGTEAFF
NA	TRBV6-5	TRBJ2-2	NA	TGTGCCATCAAGGGGGAGAACACCGGGGAGCTGTTTTTT	CAIKGENTGELFF
NA	TRBV6-2/TRBV6-3	TRBJ1-1	TRBD1	TGTGCCAGCAGTCGGATGACAGGGGGCACTGAAGCTTTCTTT	CASSRMTGGTEAFF
NA	TRBV7-2	TRBJ1-4	TRBD1	TGTGCCAGCAGCAGACCCGGGACAGGAGATGAAAAACTGTTTTTT	CASSRPGTGDEKLFF
NA	TRBV27	TRBJ2-7	NA	TGTGCCAGCAGTTCGTCAGGGAGCTCCTACGAGCAGTACTTC	CASSSSGSSYEQYF
once	TRBV28	TRBJ1-2	NA	TGTGCCAGCAGTTTCCTTACAGGGAGCTATGGCTACACCTTC	CASSFLTGSYGYTF
NA	TRBV4-3	TRBJ1-6	NA	TGCGCCAGCAGCCAAAGCGTTGGCAGGGGTGACTCACCCCTCCACTTT	CASSQSVGRGDSPLHF
NA	TRBV27	TRBJ1-1	NA	TGTGCCAGCAGATGGCAGGGAGACACTGAAGCTTTCTTT	CASRWQGDTEAFF
NA	TRBV5-4	TRBJ1-2	TRBD1	TGTGCCAGCAGCACGGACAGGGAGAAGGATGTTTATGGCTACACCTTC	CASSTDREKDVYGYTF
NA	TRBV19	TRBJ1-4	NA	TGTGCCAGTGGGGACGGGGGTTCTAATGAAAAACTGTTTTTT	CASGDGGSNEKLFF
NA	TRBV7-8	TRBJ2-1	NA	TGTGCCAGCAGCTTAGCGCGGGGAAACTCCTACAATGAGCAGTTCTTC	CASSLARGNSYNEQFF
NA	TRBV11-2	TRBJ2-7	NA	TGTGCCAGCAGCTTAGTCTATGGCGAGAAGTACTTC	CASSLVYGEKYF
NA	TRBV9	TRBJ2-5	NA	TGTGCCAGCAGCCCACCCGGGACAACCCGTGAGACCCAGTACTTC	CASSPPGTTRETQYF
NA	TRBV3-1/TRBV3-2	TRBJ1-1	NA	TGTGCCAGCAGCCAAGTGCTAGGCACTGAAGCTTTCTTT	CASSQVLGTEAFF
NA	TRBV18	TRBJ2-6	NA	TGTGCCAGCTCACCACCGCGGGGTTCTGGGGCCAACGTCCTGACTTTC	CASSPPRGSGANVLTF
NA	TRBV3-1/TRBV3-2	TRBJ2-3	NA	TGTGCCAGCAGCCGAACCAGGGGTGGTGCGCAGTATTTT	CASSRTRGGAQYF
NA	TRBV7-2	TRBJ2-6	NA	TGTGCGCAAGCAGCCGCCTCCGGGGCCAACGTCCTGACTTTC	CAQAAASGANVLTF
NA	TRBV5-4	TRBJ1-6	TRBD1	TGTGCCAGCCGCCCGGACAGGGGTAATTCACCCCTCCACTTT	CASRPDRGNSPLHF
NA	TRBV10-2	TRBJ2-3	NA	TGCGCCAGCAGTGAATCGGACACCCCGGCTACGCAGTATTTT	CASSESDTPATQYF
NA	TRBV19	TRBJ2-3	NA	TGTGCCAGTAGTCGTAGGACTGGCACAGATACGCAGTATTTT	CASSRRTGTDTQYF
NA	TRBV6-5	TRBJ2-7	NA	TGTGCCAGCGGATCGACAGGAACCACCTACGAGCAGTACTTC	CASGSTGTTYEQYF
few	TRBV4-1	TRBJ2-2	TRBD1	TGCGCCAGCAGCGCCCGGGACAGGGGGCGCGGGAACACCGGGGAGCTGTTTTTT	CASSARDRGRGNTGELFF